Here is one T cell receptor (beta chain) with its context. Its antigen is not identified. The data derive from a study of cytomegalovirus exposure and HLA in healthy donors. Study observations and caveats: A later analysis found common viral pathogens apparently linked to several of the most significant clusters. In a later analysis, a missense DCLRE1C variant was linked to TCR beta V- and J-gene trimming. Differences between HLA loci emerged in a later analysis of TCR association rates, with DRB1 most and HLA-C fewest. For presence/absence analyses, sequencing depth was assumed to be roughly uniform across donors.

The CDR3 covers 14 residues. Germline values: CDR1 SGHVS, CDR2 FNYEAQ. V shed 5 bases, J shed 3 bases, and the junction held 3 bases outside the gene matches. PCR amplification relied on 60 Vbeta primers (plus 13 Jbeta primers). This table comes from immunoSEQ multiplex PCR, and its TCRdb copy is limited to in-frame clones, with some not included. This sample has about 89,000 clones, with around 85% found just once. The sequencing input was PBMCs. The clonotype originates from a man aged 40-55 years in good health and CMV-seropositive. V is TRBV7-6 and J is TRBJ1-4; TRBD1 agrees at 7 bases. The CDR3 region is CASSPGTANEKLFF. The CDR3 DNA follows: TGTGCCAGCAGCCCCGGGACAGCTAATGAAAAACTGTTTTTT.